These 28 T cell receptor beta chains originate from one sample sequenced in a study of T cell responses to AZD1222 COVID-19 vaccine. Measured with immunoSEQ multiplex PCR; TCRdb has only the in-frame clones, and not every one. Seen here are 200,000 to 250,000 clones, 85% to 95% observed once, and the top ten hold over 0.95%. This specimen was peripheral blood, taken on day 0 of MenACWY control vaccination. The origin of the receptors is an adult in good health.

The DNA of the CDR3 is TGTGCCAGCAGCCAAGGGTATGGGGCCGCCAATCAGCCCCAGCATTTT. Translating it yields CASSQGYGAANQPQHF. The gene calls are TRBV3-1 (or the pseudogene TRBV3-2) and TRBJ1-5, with a tentative D call TRBD1 (5 bases). The V gene's germline CDR1 is LGHDT and CDR2 YNNKEL (reference sequence). V was pared by 1 base and J by 3 bases, with 13 bases between. The CDR3 is made up of 16 amino acids.

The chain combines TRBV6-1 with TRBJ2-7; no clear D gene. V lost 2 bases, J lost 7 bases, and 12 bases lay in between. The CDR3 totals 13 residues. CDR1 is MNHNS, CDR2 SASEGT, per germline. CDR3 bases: TGTGCCAGCAGTGAACGGGCCCTTGCTGAGCAGTACTTC. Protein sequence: CASSERALAEQYF.

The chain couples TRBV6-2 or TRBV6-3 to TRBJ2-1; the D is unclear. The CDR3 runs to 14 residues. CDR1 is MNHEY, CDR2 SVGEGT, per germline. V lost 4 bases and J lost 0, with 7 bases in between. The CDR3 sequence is CASSLVLSYNEQFF. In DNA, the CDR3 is TGTGCCAGCAGTTTAGTACTCTCCTACAATGAGCAGTTCTTC.

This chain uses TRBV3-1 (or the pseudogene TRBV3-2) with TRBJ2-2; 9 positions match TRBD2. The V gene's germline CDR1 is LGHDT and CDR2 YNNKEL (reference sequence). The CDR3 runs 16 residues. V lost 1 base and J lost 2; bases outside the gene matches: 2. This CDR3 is CASSQVLAGNTGELFF. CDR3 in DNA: TGTGCCAGCAGCCAAGTACTAGCGGGCAACACCGGGGAGCTGTTTTTT.

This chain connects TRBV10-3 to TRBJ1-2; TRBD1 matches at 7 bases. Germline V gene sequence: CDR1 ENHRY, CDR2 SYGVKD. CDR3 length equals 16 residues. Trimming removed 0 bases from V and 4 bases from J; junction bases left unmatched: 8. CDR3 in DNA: TGTGCCATCAGTGAGTCGATTCCAGGGGGGGCCTATGGCTACACCTTC. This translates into CAISESIPGGAYGYTF.

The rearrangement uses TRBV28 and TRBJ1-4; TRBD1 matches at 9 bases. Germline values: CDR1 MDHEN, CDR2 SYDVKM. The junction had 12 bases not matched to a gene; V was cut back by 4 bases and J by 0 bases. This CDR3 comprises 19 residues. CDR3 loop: CASSSIRDRAGATNEKLFF. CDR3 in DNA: TGTGCCAGCAGTTCCATCCGGGACAGGGCCGGGGCAACTAATGAAAAACTGTTTTTT.

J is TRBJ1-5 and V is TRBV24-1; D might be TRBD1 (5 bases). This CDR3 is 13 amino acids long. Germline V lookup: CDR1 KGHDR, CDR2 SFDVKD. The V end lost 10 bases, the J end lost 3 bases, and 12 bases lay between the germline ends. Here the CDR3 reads CATGGGNNQPQHF. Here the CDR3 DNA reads TGTGCCACGGGCGGGGGTAACAATCAGCCCCAGCATTTT.

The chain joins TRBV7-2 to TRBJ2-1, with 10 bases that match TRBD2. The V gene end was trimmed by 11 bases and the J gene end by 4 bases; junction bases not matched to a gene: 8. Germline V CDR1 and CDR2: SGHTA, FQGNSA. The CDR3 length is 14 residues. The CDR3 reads CAGPSGGTYNEQFF. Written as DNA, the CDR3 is TGTGCCGGTCCTAGCGGGGGTACATACAATGAGCAGTTCTTC.

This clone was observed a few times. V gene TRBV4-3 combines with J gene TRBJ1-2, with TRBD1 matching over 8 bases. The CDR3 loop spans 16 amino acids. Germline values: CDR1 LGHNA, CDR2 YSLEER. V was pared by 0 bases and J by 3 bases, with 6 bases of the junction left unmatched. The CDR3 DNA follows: TGCGCCAGCAGCCAAGATCTTGGGACAGGAGACTATGGCTACACCTTC. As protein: CASSQDLGTGDYGYTF.

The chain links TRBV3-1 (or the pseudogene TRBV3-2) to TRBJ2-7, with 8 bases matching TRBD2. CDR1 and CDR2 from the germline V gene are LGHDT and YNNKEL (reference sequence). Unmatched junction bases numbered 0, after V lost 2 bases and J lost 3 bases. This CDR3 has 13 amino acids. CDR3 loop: CASSQLAGYEQYF. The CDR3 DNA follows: TGTGCCAGCAGCCAACTAGCGGGCTACGAGCAGTACTTC.

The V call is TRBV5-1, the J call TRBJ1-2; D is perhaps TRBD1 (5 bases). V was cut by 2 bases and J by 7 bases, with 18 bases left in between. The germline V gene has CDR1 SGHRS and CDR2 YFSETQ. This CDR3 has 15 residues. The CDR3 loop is CASSFLGRGTGGYTF. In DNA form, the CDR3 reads TGCGCCAGCAGCTTTTTGGGACGAGGTACAGGTGGCTACACCTTC.

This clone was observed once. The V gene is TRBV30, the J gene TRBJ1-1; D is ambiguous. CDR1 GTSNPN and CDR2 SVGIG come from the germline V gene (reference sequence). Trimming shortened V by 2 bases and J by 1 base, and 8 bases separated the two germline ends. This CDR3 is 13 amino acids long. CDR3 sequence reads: CAWSYQENTEAFF. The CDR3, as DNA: TGTGCCTGGAGTTACCAGGAGAACACTGAAGCTTTCTTT.

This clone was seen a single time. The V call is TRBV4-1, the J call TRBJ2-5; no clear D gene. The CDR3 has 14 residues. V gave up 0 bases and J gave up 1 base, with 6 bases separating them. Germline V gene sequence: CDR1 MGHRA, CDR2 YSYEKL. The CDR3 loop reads CASSQDRFQETQYF. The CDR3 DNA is TGCGCCAGCAGCCAAGACAGGTTCCAAGAGACCCAGTACTTC.

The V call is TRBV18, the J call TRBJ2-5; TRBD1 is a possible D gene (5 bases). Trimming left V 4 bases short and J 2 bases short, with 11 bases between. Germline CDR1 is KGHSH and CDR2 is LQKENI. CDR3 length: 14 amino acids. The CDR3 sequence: CASSRQNSQETQYF. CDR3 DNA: TGTGCCAGCTCACGACAGAATAGTCAAGAGACCCAGTACTTC.

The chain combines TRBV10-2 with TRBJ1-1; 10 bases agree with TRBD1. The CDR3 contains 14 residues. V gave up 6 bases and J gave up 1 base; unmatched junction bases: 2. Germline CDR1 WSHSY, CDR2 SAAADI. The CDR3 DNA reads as TGCGCCAGCAGGGGACAGGGGTGGAACACTGAAGCTTTCTTT. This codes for CASRGQGWNTEAFF.

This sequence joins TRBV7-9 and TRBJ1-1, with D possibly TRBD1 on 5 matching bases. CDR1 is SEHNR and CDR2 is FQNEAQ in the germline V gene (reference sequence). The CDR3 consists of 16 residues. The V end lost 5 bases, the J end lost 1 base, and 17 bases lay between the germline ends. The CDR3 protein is CASSPGGRAANTEAFF. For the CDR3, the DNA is TGTGCCAGCAGCCCCGGGGGTAGGGCGGCGAACACTGAAGCTTTCTTT.

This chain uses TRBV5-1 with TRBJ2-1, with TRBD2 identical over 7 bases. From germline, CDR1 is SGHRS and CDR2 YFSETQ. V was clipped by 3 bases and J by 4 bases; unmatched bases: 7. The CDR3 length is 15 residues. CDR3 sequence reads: CASSSGEGRYNEQFF. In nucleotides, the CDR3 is TGCGCCAGCAGCTCCGGGGAGGGCCGATACAATGAGCAGTTCTTC.

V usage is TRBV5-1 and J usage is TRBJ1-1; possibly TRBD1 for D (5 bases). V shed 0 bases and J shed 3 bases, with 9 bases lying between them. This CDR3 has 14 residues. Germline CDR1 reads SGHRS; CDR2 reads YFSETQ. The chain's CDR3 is CASSLGGRDTEAFF. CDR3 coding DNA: TGCGCCAGCAGCTTGGGGGGCCGCGACACTGAAGCTTTCTTT. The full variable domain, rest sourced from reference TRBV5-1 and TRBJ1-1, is KAGVTQTPRYLIKTRGQQVTLSCSPISGHRSVSWYQQTPGQGLQFLFEYFSETQRNKGNFPGRFSGRQFSNSRSEMNVSTLELGDSALYLCASSLGGRDTEAFFGQGTRLTVV.

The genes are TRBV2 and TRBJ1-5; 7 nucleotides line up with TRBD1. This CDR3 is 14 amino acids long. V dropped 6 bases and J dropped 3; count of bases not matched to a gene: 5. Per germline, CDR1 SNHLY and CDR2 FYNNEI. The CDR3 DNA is TGTGCCAGCAGCCTGACAGGGACCAATCAGCCCCAGCATTTT. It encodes CASSLTGTNQPQHF.

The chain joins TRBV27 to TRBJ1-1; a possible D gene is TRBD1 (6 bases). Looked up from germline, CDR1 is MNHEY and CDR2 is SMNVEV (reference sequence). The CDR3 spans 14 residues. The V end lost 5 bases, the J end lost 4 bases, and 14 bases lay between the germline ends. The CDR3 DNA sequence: TGTGCCAGCAGTCCGGGACATCCGACCACTGAAGCTTTCTTT. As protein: CASSPGHPTTEAFF.

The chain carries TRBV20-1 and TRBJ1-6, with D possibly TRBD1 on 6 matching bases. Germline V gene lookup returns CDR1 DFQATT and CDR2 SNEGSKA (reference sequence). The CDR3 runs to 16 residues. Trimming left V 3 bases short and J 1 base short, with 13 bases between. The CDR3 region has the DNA TGCAGTGCTAGTTCGTACAGGGCATCCTATAATTCACCCCTCCACTTT. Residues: CSASSYRASYNSPLHF.

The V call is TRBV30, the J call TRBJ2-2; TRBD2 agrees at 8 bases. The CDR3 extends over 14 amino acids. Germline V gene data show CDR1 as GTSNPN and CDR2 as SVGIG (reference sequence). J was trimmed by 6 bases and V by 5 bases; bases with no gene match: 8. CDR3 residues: CAWVMAGGSGELFF. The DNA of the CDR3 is TGTGCCTGGGTGATGGCGGGGGGATCCGGGGAGCTGTTTTTT.

This chain's CDR3 is CASSLGGLRSGWETQYF. CDR3 nucleotides: TGTGCCAGCAGTTTAGGAGGGCTAAGGAGCGGGTGGGAGACCCAGTACTTC. The chain couples TRBV28 to TRBJ2-5, with TRBD2 as a possible D gene (6 bases). Trimming pared 2 bases from V and 5 bases from J, leaving 21 bases between. Germline CDR1 reads MDHEN; CDR2 reads SYDVKM. The CDR3 contains 17 residues.

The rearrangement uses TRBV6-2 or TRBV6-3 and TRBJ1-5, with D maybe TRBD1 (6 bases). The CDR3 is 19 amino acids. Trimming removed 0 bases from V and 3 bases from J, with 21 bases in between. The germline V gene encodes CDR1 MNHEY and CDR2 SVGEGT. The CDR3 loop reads CASSYSMSSRTAINQPQHF. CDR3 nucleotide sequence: TGTGCCAGCAGTTACTCGATGAGTTCCAGGACAGCGATCAATCAGCCCCAGCATTTT.

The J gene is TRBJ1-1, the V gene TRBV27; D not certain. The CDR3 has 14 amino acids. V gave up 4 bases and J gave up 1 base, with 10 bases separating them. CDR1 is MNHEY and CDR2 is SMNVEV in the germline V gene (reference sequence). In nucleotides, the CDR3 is TGTGCCAGCAGTTCCTGGCGGCAGAACACTGAAGCTTTCTTT. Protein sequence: CASSSWRQNTEAFF.

The CDR3 DNA reads TGTGCCAGCAGTGGTAGACGGACCGGGGAGCTGTTTTTT. Translating it yields CASSGRRTGELFF. The chain recombines TRBV12-3 or TRBV12-4 with TRBJ2-2, with D hard to call. The ends were cut back, 5 bases at V and 5 bases at J, with 9 bases in the middle. CDR3 length: 13 residues.

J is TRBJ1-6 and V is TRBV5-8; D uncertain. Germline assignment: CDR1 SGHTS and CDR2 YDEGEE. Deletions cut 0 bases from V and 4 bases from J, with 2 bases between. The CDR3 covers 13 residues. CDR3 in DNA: TGTGCCAGCAGCTTGGTATATAATTCACCCCTCCACTTT. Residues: CASSLVYNSPLHF.

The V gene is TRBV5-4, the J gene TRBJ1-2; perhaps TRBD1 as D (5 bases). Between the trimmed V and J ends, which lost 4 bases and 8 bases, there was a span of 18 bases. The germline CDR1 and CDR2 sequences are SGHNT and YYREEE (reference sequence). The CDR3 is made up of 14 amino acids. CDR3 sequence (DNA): TGTGCCAGCAGCCTATCGGCAGGGCTCTTAGGCTACACCTTC. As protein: CASSLSAGLLGYTF. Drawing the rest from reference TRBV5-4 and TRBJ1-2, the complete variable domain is ETGVTQSPTHLIKTRGQQVTLRCSSQSGHNTVSWYQQALGQGPQFIFQYYREEENGRGNFPPRFSGLQFPNYSSELNVNALELDDSALYLCASSLSAGLLGYTFGSGTRLTVV.